Listed here are 22 T cell receptor beta chains from one sample, sequenced in a study of long-term antiretroviral therapy in people with HIV. The libraries were made with immunoSEQ v3.0 at survey level. The method was immunoSEQ multiplex PCR; TCRdb's version includes in-frame clones alone and lacks a portion of them. The table has roughly 25,000 clones, approximately 82% seen once. Material: unsorted PBMCs, obtained 3 years after starting antiretroviral therapy. These receptors originate from a man aged 45-60 years with HIV.

J is TRBJ1-2 and V is TRBV6-5; unclear D gene. In germline, CDR1 is MNHEY, CDR2 SVGAGI. With 2 bases removed from V and 0 bases from J, the gap between germline ends came to 13 bases. The CDR3 totals 16 residues. The CDR3 region has the DNA TGTGCCAGCAGTTACGTCGGCAGGAAAGCTAACTATGGCTACACCTTC. Its translation is CASSYVGRKANYGYTF.

This rearrangement joins TRBV5-4 to TRBJ2-7; D is undetermined. The CDR3 has 13 amino acids. Germline loops: CDR1 SGHNT, CDR2 YYREEE (reference sequence). V dropped 4 bases and J dropped 1 base, with 9 bases sitting between them. The CDR3 region is CASSLDGSYEQYF. The CDR3 coding sequence is TGTGCCAGCAGCCTGGACGGGTCCTACGAGCAGTACTTC.

V and J are TRBV6-6 and TRBJ1-1; D not certain. Germline V gene sequence: CDR1 MNHNY, CDR2 SVGAGI (reference sequence). There are 11 residues in the CDR3. Trimming shortened V by 6 bases and J by 11 bases, and 13 bases separated the two germline ends. The CDR3 DNA sequence: TGTGCCAGCAGCGTACAGCCGGGCGCTTTCTTT. Translated, it gives CASSVQPGAFF.

The chain joins TRBV25-1 to TRBJ2-3, with 10 bases aligning to TRBD1. V trimming: 2 bases; J trimming: 1 base; junction bases outside the gene matches: 3. From germline, CDR1 is MGHDK and CDR2 SYGVNS. The CDR3 is 16 residues long. The CDR3 DNA sequence: TGTGCCAGCAGTGAAACCGGGACAGGGGGCACAGATACGCAGTATTTT. Translating gives CASSETGTGGTDTQYF.

This clone was observed a single time. This chain uses TRBV4-1 with TRBJ2-2; tentative D call: TRBD1 (6 bases). Germline V lookup: CDR1 MGHRA, CDR2 YSYEKL. V lost 0 bases, J lost 3 bases, and 11 bases lay in between. The CDR3 contains 16 residues. Written as DNA, the CDR3 is TGCGCCAGCAGCCAAGATAGGGCAGGGGACACCGGGGAGCTGTTTTTT. Translating it yields CASSQDRAGDTGELFF.

V gene TRBV5-5 combines with J gene TRBJ1-2; 7 nucleotides line up with TRBD1. Trimming removed 0 bases from V and 3 bases from J; junction bases left unmatched: 8. Germline V gene data show CDR1 as SGHKS and CDR2 as YYEKEE (reference sequence). The CDR3 runs to 16 residues. The CDR3 here is CASSLGGAGGYYGYTF. In nucleotides, the CDR3 is TGTGCCAGCAGCTTGGGTGGTGCAGGGGGATACTATGGCTACACCTTC.

V and J are TRBV11-3 and TRBJ2-1, with a tentative D call TRBD2 (5 bases). The length of the CDR3 is 16 residues. V dropped 4 bases and J dropped 0 bases, with 13 bases sitting between them. Germline values: CDR1 SGHNT, CDR2 YENEEA. For the CDR3, the DNA is TGTGCCAGCAGCTCCCTTAGCGTCTACTCCTACAATGAGCAGTTCTTC. It is translated as CASSSLSVYSYNEQFF.

The chain couples TRBV28 to TRBJ2-7; D is undetermined. The germline gives CDR1 MDHEN, CDR2 SYDVKM. The CDR3 has 14 amino acids. V lost 5 bases and J 5 bases, leaving 16 bases between the germline ends. Here the CDR3 reads CASSQVGGRNEQYF. The CDR3 coding sequence is TGTGCCAGCAGTCAAGTGGGCGGAAGAAACGAGCAGTACTTC.

The chain is built from TRBV5-1 and TRBJ2-5; TRBD1 agrees at 7 bases. The CDR3 has 15 residues. After removal of 4 bases from V and 4 bases from J, the junction contained 10 bases not matched to a gene. Germline lookup yields CDR1 SGHRS and CDR2 YFSETQ. CDR3 DNA: TGCGCCAGCAGCCAATTGAGAGGGGGCGGAGAGACCCAGTACTTC. This encodes CASSQLRGGGETQYF.

The rearrangement uses TRBV6-5 and TRBJ2-5; D uncertain. Per germline, CDR1 MNHEY and CDR2 SVGAGI. The CDR3 runs 14 residues. Trimming removed 2 bases from V and 0 bases from J, with 7 bases in between. Here the CDR3 reads CASSYGVHQETQYF. CDR3 in DNA: TGTGCCAGCAGTTACGGGGTACACCAAGAGACCCAGTACTTC.

This sequence joins TRBV6-5 and TRBJ2-7, with a possible D match to TRBD1 (5 bases). Germline CDR1 MNHEY, CDR2 SVGAGI. Trimming removed 2 bases at V and 6 bases at J, with 8 bases between. The CDR3 has 12 residues. DNA of the CDR3: TGTGCCAGCAGTTACGGGGCTTTCGAGCAGTACTTC. Translated, it gives CASSYGAFEQYF.

The V call is TRBV6-6, the J call TRBJ2-5; D gene uncertain. Germline-derived CDR1 and CDR2 are MNHNY and SVGAGI (reference sequence). The germline V and J ends were trimmed by 7 bases and 5 bases, with 11 bases remaining between them. The CDR3 is made up of 12 amino acids. The CDR3 is CASTDEEETQYF. The CDR3 DNA reads TGTGCCAGCACAGACGAGGAGGAGACCCAGTACTTC.

The rearrangement joins TRBV28 to TRBJ2-1; maybe TRBD2 (6 bases). CDR1 is MDHEN and CDR2 is SYDVKM in the germline V gene. CDR3 length: 15 amino acids. Trimming stripped 3 bases from V and 2 bases from J, with 11 bases between. This CDR3 reads CASSLGDLTYNEQFF. CDR3 bases: TGTGCCAGCAGTTTGGGGGACTTGACCTACAATGAGCAGTTCTTC.

The chain is built from TRBV28 and TRBJ1-5, with D possibly matching TRBD1 (5 bases). The CDR3 is made up of 15 amino acids. CDR1 is MDHEN and CDR2 is SYDVKM in the germline V gene. V gave up 3 bases and J gave up 3 bases, with 12 bases separating them. CDR3 amino acids: CASSFPHRYNQPQHF. CDR3 coding DNA: TGTGCCAGCAGTTTCCCGCACAGGTACAATCAGCCCCAGCATTTT.

The chain is built from TRBV5-4 and TRBJ1-1, with 7 nucleotides matching TRBD1. Germline trimming cut 0 bases from V and 7 bases from J; bases unmatched to any gene: 6. This CDR3 has 14 amino acids. CDR1 is SGHNT, CDR2 YYREEE, per germline (reference sequence). In DNA, the CDR3 is TGTGCCAGCAGCTTGGGTCAGGGGGGCGGTGAAGCTTTCTTT. Amino acid sequence: CASSLGQGGGEAFF.

V usage is TRBV9 and J usage is TRBJ2-1, with 12 bases lining up with TRBD2. Germline V CDR1 and CDR2: SGDLS, YYNGEE. V lost 3 bases, J lost 5 bases, and 9 bases stayed unmatched. The CDR3 is 17 residues long. The CDR3 loop reads CASSATSGSPLNNEQFF. The CDR3 bases are TGTGCCAGCAGCGCGACTAGCGGGAGCCCTTTAAACAATGAGCAGTTCTTC. Drawing the rest from reference TRBV9 and TRBJ2-1, the complete variable domain is DSGVTQTPKHLITATGQRVTLRCSPRSGDLSVYWYQQSLDQGLQFLIQYYNGEERAKGNILERFSAQQFPDLHSELNLSSLELGDSALYFCASSATSGSPLNNEQFFGPGTRLTVL.

The chain employs TRBV6-4 and TRBJ2-3; tentatively, D is TRBD1 (6 bases). Germline V gene data show CDR1 as MRHNA and CDR2 as SNTAGT. The germline V and J ends were trimmed by 2 bases and 1 base, with 7 bases remaining between them. This CDR3 is built from 14 residues. The CDR3, as DNA: TGTGCCAGCAGTGACGAGGGGGGCACAGATACGCAGTATTTT. This gives the protein CASSDEGGTDTQYF.

The gene calls are TRBV5-1 and TRBJ1-6; perhaps TRBD1 as D (5 bases). The CDR3 is 18 residues long. Trimming took 4 bases from V and 3 from J, leaving 20 bases between them. The germline CDR1 and CDR2 sequences are SGHRS and YFSETQ. The chain's CDR3 is CASSPDLRGPIYNSPLHF. In DNA form, the CDR3 reads TGCGCCAGCAGCCCTGACCTACGGGGACCGATCTATAATTCACCCCTCCACTTT. Full variable domain (outside the CDR3, taken from reference TRBV5-1 and TRBJ1-6): KAGVTQTPRYLIKTRGQQVTLSCSPISGHRSVSWYQQTPGQGLQFLFEYFSETQRNKGNFPGRFSGRQFSNSRSEMNVSTLELGDSALYLCASSPDLRGPIYNSPLHFGNGTRLTVT.

The chain uses TRBV11-1 and TRBJ2-7, with unresolved D. The V and J ends lost 4 bases and 2 bases respectively, with 9 bases between them. The length of the CDR3 is 13 residues. The germline CDR1 and CDR2 sequences are SGHAT and FQDESV (reference sequence). CDR3 DNA: TGTGCCAGCAGCTATGACGGAACCTACGAGCAGTACTTC. Amino acids: CASSYDGTYEQYF.

This sequence joins TRBV2 and TRBJ2-3, with D unclear. The CDR3 contains 11 residues. V lost 9 bases and J 3 bases, leaving 7 bases between the germline ends. Per germline, CDR1 SNHLY and CDR2 FYNNEI. CDR3 sequence reads: CASDWTDTQYF. DNA of the CDR3: TGTGCCAGTGATTGGACAGATACGCAGTATTTT.

The chain recombines TRBV27 with TRBJ2-2, with D possibly being TRBD1 (5 bases). The CDR3 is 13 amino acids. The V end was cut by 5 bases, the J end by 5 bases, with 9 bases between. The germline gives CDR1 MNHEY, CDR2 SMNVEV (reference sequence). CDR3 region: CASSIGHTGELFF. CDR3 in DNA: TGTGCCAGCAGTATAGGACATACCGGGGAGCTGTTTTTT.

The J gene is TRBJ2-3, the V gene TRBV7-8; 8 nucleotides match TRBD1. Per germline, CDR1 SGHVS and CDR2 FQNEAQ. The ends lost 2 bases at V and 0 bases at J; junction bases unmatched: 4. The CDR3 length is 16 residues. In DNA form, the CDR3 reads TGTGCCAGCAGCTTAAGGACAGGGTCTAGCACAGATACGCAGTATTTT. The encoded protein is CASSLRTGSSTDTQYF.